Listed below are T cell receptor beta chains from one sample, sequenced in a study of blood T cell repertoires in COVID-19. Libraries were prepared by immunoSEQ multiplex PCR; TCRdb keeps only in-frame clonotypes and omits some of them. Of roughly 220,000 clones listed, under 90% are singletons. Sequencing was performed on peripheral blood. These receptors all stem from a woman aged 55-70 years who had recovered from COVID-19. CDR3s include the opening cysteine and the closing phenylalanine or tryptophan. Each record gives: clone size, D gene, V gene, J gene, CDR3 DNA, CDR3 protein. The D gene is left open where the match is weak. Clone size is given for some rows only: seen once, a few or many times, or a class if the clone is expanded.

.	.	TRBV9	TRBJ2-1	TGTGCCAGCAGCGTAGTGGCGGGGGCTCCCTACAATGAGCAGTTCTTC	CASSVVAGAPYNEQFF
.	TRBD1	TRBV24-1	TRBJ2-7	TGTGCCACCATCCTCAGGGGGTCGTGGCCTCACGAGCAGTACTTC	CATILRGSWPHEQYF
few	TRBD1	TRBV30	TRBJ2-2	TGTGCCTCCCAGGGGGATACCGGGGAGCTGTTTTTT	CASQGDTGELFF
.	TRBD2	TRBV5-4	TRBJ2-5	TGTGCCAGCAGCAGTGTACTAGCGGGGGCGGAGACCCAGTACTTC	CASSSVLAGAETQYF
.	.	TRBV19	TRBJ2-1	TGTGCCAGTAGTATCGCGGTCAGAGACAATGAGCAGTTCTTC	CASSIAVRDNEQFF
.	TRBD1	TRBV29-1	TRBJ2-1	TGCAGCGTGCCGGGACAGCCGACCTACAATGAGCAGTTCTTC	CSVPGQPTYNEQFF
few	TRBD2	TRBV27	TRBJ2-1	TGTGCCAGCAGTTTACTAGCGGGGGGGATCAATGAGCAGTTCTTC	CASSLLAGGINEQFF
.	.	TRBV5-1	TRBJ1-2	TGCGCCAGCAGCTTATGGGCCCGCTATGGCTACACCTTC	CASSLWARYGYTF
few	TRBD2	TRBV5-1	TRBJ2-5	TGCGCCAGCAGCTTTCGGCCAGCGGGGGAAGAGACCCAGTACTTC	CASSFRPAGEETQYF
.	TRBD1	TRBV7-9	TRBJ2-7	TGTGCCAGCAGCTTAGCCTGGGGACAGGGAGGGTACGAGCAGTACTTC	CASSLAWGQGGYEQYF
.	TRBD2	TRBV2	TRBJ2-1	TGTGCCAGCAGTCCGGGACTAGCGGGGGAGGTATCCTACAATGAGCAGTTCTTC	CASSPGLAGEVSYNEQFF
.	.	TRBV11-3	TRBJ2-5	TGTGCCAGCAGCCTGACATTCCAAGAGACCCAGTACTTC	CASSLTFQETQYF
.	.	TRBV1	TRBJ2-7	TGCACCAGCAGCCAAGTGGGGACGGTGACACTAGCGGAATTCTACGAGCAGTACTTC	CTSSQVGTVTLAEFYEQYF
.	.	TRBV16	TRBJ2-5	TGTGCCAGCAACCCCAGCGGTTTCGGGTCAGAGACCCAGTACTTC	CASNPSGFGSETQYF
.	TRBD1	TRBV30	TRBJ2-1	TGTGCCTGGAGTGTACCCCGGACAGGGCGCTCCTACAATGAGCAGTTCTTC	CAWSVPRTGRSYNEQFF
.	.	TRBV7-2	TRBJ1-6	TGTGCCAGCAGCTTAGCGAGGGAGACCGCCCGCCTCCACTTT	CASSLARETARLHF
.	TRBD2	TRBV5-4	TRBJ2-5	TGTGCCAGCCGGACTAGCGGGGGGGCCGGGGAGGCCCAGTACTTC	CASRTSGGAGEAQYF
.	.	TRBV18	TRBJ2-2	TGTGCCAGCTCGGGACACCCCGGGGAGCTGTTTTTT	CASSGHPGELFF
once	TRBD1	TRBV27	TRBJ1-1	TGTGCCAGCAGTCTGACAGGGATCGGGACTGAAGCTTTCTTT	CASSLTGIGTEAFF
.	TRBD2	TRBV28	TRBJ2-7	TGTGCCAGCATACTCGGGGGGACTAGAGGCGAGCAGTACTTC	CASILGGTRGEQYF
.	TRBD1	TRBV4-3	TRBJ1-1	TGCGCCAGCAGCCAAGATCCGGCGGGACAGGGTAGGAACACTGAAGCTTTCTTT	CASSQDPAGQGRNTEAFF
few	TRBD1	TRBV7-8	TRBJ1-2	TGTGCCAGCAGCCGGGACAGACTCTATGGCTACACCTTC	CASSRDRLYGYTF
.	TRBD1	TRBV5-1	TRBJ2-5	TGCGCCAGCAGCCCCCCCGGACAGGGGGAAGAGACCCAGTACTTC	CASSPPGQGEETQYF
.	.	TRBV18	TRBJ1-4	TGTGCCAGCTCACGCGGGACCGACGAAAAACTGTTTTTT	CASSRGTDEKLFF
few	TRBD1	TRBV9	TRBJ2-7	TGTGCCAGCAGCGTCGGACAGGGGTTGGACGAGCAGTACTTC	CASSVGQGLDEQYF
.	.	TRBV4-3	TRBJ1-6	TGCGCCAGCAGCCAAGATGGAGGAAAGGGAGGGAATAATTCACCCCTCCACTTT	CASSQDGGKGGNNSPLHF
.	.	TRBV7-2	TRBJ1-3	TGTGCCAGCAGTCCGACAGGAAGATTAGGAAACACCATATATTTT	CASSPTGRLGNTIYF
.	.	TRBV27	TRBJ2-1	TGTGCCAGCAGTTTAATCGTCGGGGGCAATGAGCAGTTCTTC	CASSLIVGGNEQFF
once	TRBD2	TRBV4-2	TRBJ2-5	TGTGCCAGCAGCCAAGATAGCGGGGGGCAGGGAGAGACCCAGTACTTC	CASSQDSGGQGETQYF
few	TRBD1	TRBV2	TRBJ1-2	TGTGCCAGCAGTGAACCCAGGGGGGTTGGCTACACCTTC	CASSEPRGVGYTF
.	TRBD1	TRBV14	TRBJ2-7	TGTGCCAGCAGCCATGACAGGGAGTCCTACGAGCAGTACTTC	CASSHDRESYEQYF
once	TRBD1	TRBV6-5	TRBJ2-1	TGTGCCAGCAGTTACGACAGGGGGCCGCAAAATGAGCAGTTCTTC	CASSYDRGPQNEQFF
.	TRBD2	TRBV18	TRBJ2-1	TGTGCCAGCTCACCAGCTAGCGGGGGGACCTCCTACAATGAGCAGTTCTTC	CASSPASGGTSYNEQFF
.	TRBD1	TRBV23-1	TRBJ1-5	TGCGCCAGCAGTCAACCCTTCCGGGACAGAAGAGGCAATCAGCCCCAGCATTTT	CASSQPFRDRRGNQPQHF
.	.	TRBV25-1	TRBJ2-7	TGTGCCAGCAGTGACCCGCGGGACCGCTCCCAGTACTTC	CASSDPRDRSQYF
.	TRBD1	TRBV2	TRBJ2-5	TGTGCCAGCAGCTACCGGGACAGGGTACGAGAGACCCAGTACTTC	CASSYRDRVRETQYF
.	.	TRBV6-5	TRBJ1-1	TGTGCCAGCAGTTACGGGGGGAATGAAGCTTTCTTT	CASSYGGNEAFF
.	.	TRBV4-2	TRBJ2-5	TGTGCCAGCAGCCAAGATCCGAGCGGAGTCAGTCGGGAGACCCAGTACTTC	CASSQDPSGVSRETQYF
.	.	TRBV11-3	TRBJ2-7	TGTGCCAGCAGCCCCCGGGGCTCCTACGAGCAGTACTTC	CASSPRGSYEQYF
.	.	TRBV19	TRBJ1-1	TGTGCCAGTAGTATACCGAACAGGGACACTGAAGCTTTCTTT	CASSIPNRDTEAFF
.	.	TRBV5-1	TRBJ1-6	TGCGCCAGCAGCTTGCAGGACATGGAGAATTCACCCCTCCACTTT	CASSLQDMENSPLHF
few	.	TRBV19	TRBJ1-2	TGTGCCAGTAGTATAGATGACCCACGGAGAGATGGCTACACCTTC	CASSIDDPRRDGYTF